This T cell receptor (beta chain) was sequenced in a study of T-cell memory formation after mild COVID-19. Study-level information: TCR clusters were largely donor specific.

General study results and limits: Contracting CD4+ clones were located mainly in CM and EM, and CD8+ clones in EMRA. From day 15 to 85, contracting clones were balanced between CD4 and CD8, whereas later expanders leaned toward CD4+.

TCRdb reanalysed the 5' RACE reads using MiXCR and keeps one entry per CDR3 protein. The repertoire holds tens of thousands of distinct CDR3 sequences, roughly 14% seen once, with roughly a third in the top ten. The CDR3 contains 15 residues. Germline V gene data show CDR1 as SGHKS and CDR2 as YYEKEE (reference sequence). The V and J ends lost 5 bases and 2 bases respectively, with 17 bases between them. A few counts support this clonotype. Its cognate antigen is unknown. The TCR sequence derives from an adult woman who had mild COVID-19 (a few samples of this study predate the infection). Cell type and time point are not known. The material sequenced was PBMCs or a T cell subset sorted from them (not recorded which). The V call is TRBV5-5, the J call TRBJ2-7; D is ambiguous. In DNA form, the CDR3 reads TGTGCCAGCAGGGATGAGGTGGCAGGAACCTACGAGCAGTACTTC. This encodes CASRDEVAGTYEQYF. The whole variable domain, remainder taken from reference TRBV5-5 and TRBJ2-7, is DAGVTQSPTHLIKTRGQQVTLRCSPISGHKSVSWYQQVLGQGPQFIFQYYEKEERGRGNFPDRFSARQFPNYSSELNVNALLLGDSALYLCASRDEVAGTYEQYFGPGTRLTVT.